These 21 T cell receptor beta chains were sequenced from one sample in a study of T cell responses to AZD1222 COVID-19 vaccine (dated by TCRdb to about 2021). The sample's time point label, decoded: baseline before first vaccination. Libraries came from the immunoSEQ multiplex PCR assay. This immuneACCESS table, as held by TCRdb, lists in-frame sequences with V and J called but not all clones. Of the missing ones, under half trace to an unresolved V gene in checked studies; the others have no known cause. This sample gives more than 150,000 clones in total; 85% to 95% of them show up just once. The ten top clones hold more than 9% of the sample. The sequencing here drew on peripheral blood, taken on day 0 of AZD1222 vaccination. These receptors all come from an adult in good health.

This clone was counted only a few times. This rearrangement joins TRBV2 to TRBJ1-3, with D tentatively TRBD1 (5 bases). With 5 bases removed from V and 0 bases from J, the gap between germline ends came to 14 bases. Germline-derived CDR1 and CDR2 are SNHLY and FYNNEI. This CDR3 has 16 amino acids. The CDR3 region has the DNA TGTGCCAGCAGTCCTATAGGGGCAGGCTCTGGAAACACCATATATTTT. It is translated as CASSPIGAGSGNTIYF. The variable domain in full, with the rest retrieved from reference TRBV2 and TRBJ1-3, is EPEVTQTPSHQVTQMGQEVILRCVPISNHLYFYWYRQILGQKVEFLVSFYNNEISEKSEIFDDQFSVERPDGSNFTLKIRSTKLEDSAMYFCASSPIGAGSGNTIYFGEGSWLTVV.

CDR3: CASSGTSGRYTGELFF. The CDR3 nucleotides read TGTGCCAGCAGCGGGACTAGCGGGAGGTACACCGGGGAGCTGTTTTTT. The chain carries TRBV6-6 and TRBJ2-2, with 15 bases identical to TRBD2. V shed 6 bases and J 3 bases; nucleotides not matched to a gene: 2. The CDR3 runs to 16 residues. Germline V lookup: CDR1 MNHNY, CDR2 SVGAGI (reference sequence).

A single count supports this clone. The chain recombines TRBV4-3 with TRBJ2-3; D gene uncertain. The CDR3 length is 15 residues. Germline CDR1 reads LGHNA; CDR2 reads YSLEER. V lost 1 base, J lost 5 bases, and 13 bases lay in between. This CDR3 reads CASSQGGTLRDTQYF. In DNA, the CDR3 is TGCGCCAGCAGCCAAGGCGGAACCTTGAGAGATACGCAGTATTTT.

V usage is TRBV19 and J usage is TRBJ2-1; TRBD2 matches 7 bases. V was pared by 1 base and J by 4 bases, with 7 bases of the junction left unmatched. The germline gives CDR1 LNHDA, CDR2 SQIVND (reference sequence). CDR3 length: 16 residues. CDR3 amino acids: CASSIAQRGPYNEQFF. CDR3 DNA sequence: TGTGCCAGTAGTATAGCGCAGCGGGGCCCTTACAATGAGCAGTTCTTC.

The chain joins TRBV28 to TRBJ1-2; D is undetermined. Germline loops: CDR1 MDHEN, CDR2 SYDVKM. This CDR3 is built from 15 residues. Trimming cost V 5 bases and J 1 base, with 14 bases left between them. CDR3 loop: CASSPHSSRNYGYTF. The CDR3 nucleotides read TGTGCCAGCAGTCCCCACAGCTCACGTAACTATGGCTACACCTTC.

The chain links TRBV19 to TRBJ1-1, with 9 bases matching TRBD1. This CDR3 is built from 15 residues. J was trimmed by 8 bases and V by 6 bases; bases with no gene match: 13. Germline V CDR1 and CDR2: LNHDA, SQIVND (reference sequence). The DNA for the CDR3 is TGTGCCAGTAGGACGCCGGGACAGGGTCTGGGGGAAGCTTTCTTT. Translated, it gives CASRTPGQGLGEAFF.

The J gene is TRBJ1-2, the V gene TRBV5-1, with D perhaps matching TRBD1 (5 bases). Germline assignment: CDR1 SGHRS and CDR2 YFSETQ. Trimming left V 4 bases short and J 4 bases short, with 11 bases between. The CDR3 runs 13 residues. Here the CDR3 reads CASSGDGFYGYTF. The CDR3, as DNA: TGCGCCAGCAGCGGGGACGGATTCTATGGCTACACCTTC.

The chain couples TRBV12-3 or TRBV12-4 to TRBJ2-1; D may be TRBD2 (5 bases). The CDR3 sequence is 12 residues long. V lost 4 bases and J lost 6, with 7 bases in between. The CDR3 here is CASSSAGNEQFF. The CDR3 nucleotides read TGTGCCAGCAGTTCGGCGGGCAATGAGCAGTTCTTC.

The rearrangement uses TRBV18 and TRBJ1-1; tentatively, D is TRBD1 (6 bases). Deletions cut 0 bases from V and 4 bases from J, with 9 bases between. Germline V lookup: CDR1 KGHSH, CDR2 LQKENI. This CDR3 contains 14 residues. CDR3 DNA sequence: TGTGCCAGCTCACCACCGACAGGTTCCACTGAAGCTTTCTTT. It codes for CASSPPTGSTEAFF.

The chain joins TRBV9 to TRBJ1-3; D gene unclear. The CDR3 runs to 12 residues. Germline V gives CDR1 SGDLS, CDR2 YYNGEE. V was shortened by 9 bases and J by 4 bases, with 11 bases between the two germline ends. CDR3 amino acids: CANSTRGNTIYF. The CDR3 region has the DNA TGTGCCAACTCTACCAGGGGAAACACCATATATTTT.

This sequence joins TRBV7-9 and TRBJ1-3; the D is unclear. V shed 5 bases and J shed 0 bases, with 14 bases lying between them. Germline V gene lookup returns CDR1 SEHNR and CDR2 FQNEAQ (reference sequence). The CDR3 covers 16 residues. The CDR3 reads CASSPSSRNSGNTIYF. DNA for the CDR3: TGTGCCAGCAGCCCCTCCTCTCGGAACTCTGGAAACACCATATATTTT.

The count of this clone is one. The CDR3 DNA is TGTGCCAGCAGTGATTTCGCTGAAGCTTTCTTT. This codes for CASSDFAEAFF. The rearrangement links TRBV25-1 to TRBJ1-1, with D uncertain. Per germline, CDR1 MGHDK and CDR2 SYGVNS. V dropped 3 bases and J dropped 6 bases, with 5 bases sitting between them. The CDR3 contains 11 residues.

The V and J genes are TRBV4-1 and TRBJ1-5; 8 nucleotides match TRBD1. Germline trimming cut 4 bases from V and 7 bases from J; bases unmatched to any gene: 6. The CDR3 loop spans 14 amino acids. The germline V gene encodes CDR1 MGHRA and CDR2 YSYEKL. CDR3 loop: CASSLGQGGQPQHF. In DNA form, the CDR3 reads TGCGCCAGCAGCCTCGGACAGGGTGGACAGCCCCAGCATTTT.

This chain connects TRBV5-4 to TRBJ1-5; D gene uncertain. Germline values: CDR1 SGHNT, CDR2 YYREEE (reference sequence). V was pared by 0 bases and J by 0 bases, with 22 bases between. This CDR3 contains 20 residues. CDR3 DNA sequence: TGTGCCAGCAGCTTGGCGAAACCCTCCCGCGCAAGGTATAGCAATCAGCCCCAGCATTTT. This gives the protein CASSLAKPSRARYSNQPQHF.

V usage is TRBV4-3 and J usage is TRBJ2-3, with 12 nucleotides matching TRBD2. The junction had 0 bases not matched to a gene; V was cut back by 1 base and J by 4 bases. The CDR3 sequence is 15 residues long. Germline CDR1 is LGHNA and CDR2 is YSLEER. The CDR3 loop is CASSQGTSGADTQYF. CDR3 coding DNA: TGCGCCAGCAGCCAAGGGACTAGCGGGGCAGATACGCAGTATTTT.

The gene calls are TRBV30 and TRBJ1-2, with D possibly being TRBD1 (5 bases). The CDR3 consists of 17 residues. V gave up 2 bases and J gave up 5 bases, with 24 bases separating them. CDR1 and CDR2 from the germline V gene are GTSNPN and SVGIG (reference sequence). CDR3 sequence (DNA): TGTGCCTGGAGTACCGTACAGGAAAAGGGGATAAAATATGGCTACACCTTC. Encoded protein: CAWSTVQEKGIKYGYTF.

This clone has only a few counts. The chain is built from TRBV6-5 and TRBJ2-7, with TRBD1 matching over 9 bases. The CDR3 is 14 amino acids. The J segment lost 1 base and the V segment lost 7 bases, leaving 5 bases of the junction unmatched. Germline V gene lookup returns CDR1 MNHEY and CDR2 SVGAGI. The CDR3 DNA is TGTGCCAGCACCGCGGGACAGGGATCCTACGAGCAGTACTTC. Translation gives CASTAGQGSYEQYF.

The CDR3 nucleotides read TGTGCCAGCAGTTACGTTTCTAACTATGGCTACACCTTC. Translated: CASSYVSNYGYTF. The chain couples TRBV6-5 to TRBJ1-2; D unclear. Trimming removed 2 bases from V and 0 bases from J, with 4 bases in between. The CDR3 runs to 13 residues. Germline V lookup: CDR1 MNHEY, CDR2 SVGAGI.

The chain employs TRBV4-1 and TRBJ1-3, with D unclear. Trimming pared 4 bases from V and 4 bases from J, leaving 14 bases between. CDR3 length: 15 residues. The germline CDR1 and CDR2 sequences are MGHRA and YSYEKL. CDR3 region: CASSRFPQTGNTIYF. In DNA form, the CDR3 reads TGCGCCAGCAGCCGATTTCCCCAAACCGGAAACACCATATATTTT.

The J gene is TRBJ1-1, the V gene TRBV13, with 10 bases lining up with TRBD1. The J segment lost 5 bases and the V segment lost 4 bases, leaving 4 bases of the junction unmatched. Germline V gene sequence: CDR1 PRHDT, CDR2 FYEKMQ (reference sequence). The CDR3 is 14 amino acids. The CDR3, as DNA: TGTGCCAGCAGCTCGACAGGGGGCGGAACTGAAGCTTTCTTT. Amino acid sequence: CASSSTGGGTEAFF.

The rearrangement links TRBV18 to TRBJ2-7; perhaps TRBD1 as D (5 bases). CDR3 length: 13 amino acids. V was shortened by 2 bases and J by 3 bases, with 8 bases between the two germline ends. Germline V lookup: CDR1 KGHSH, CDR2 LQKENI. The CDR3 loop is CASSPVRGYEQYV. The CDR3 DNA is TGTGCCAGCTCACCAGTTAGGGGCTACGAGCAGTACGTC.